One and the same sample provided the 6 T cell receptor beta chains below, sequenced in a study of spatial heterogeneity in lung cancer. Time point described: sample taken at primary tumor resection. TCRdb re-called the 5' RACE reads with MiXCR, one entry per CDR3 protein. In the table there are a few thousand distinct CDR3 sequences, 5.5% to 7% of which are singletons. Source: normal lung tissue next to the tumor, taken at surgery. The receptor source for this set is a male donor with early-stage non-small cell lung cancer.

This clonotype counts as medium-sized. The chain links TRBV7-2 to TRBJ2-5; D is ambiguous. Germline CDR1 is SGHTA and CDR2 is FQGNSA. This CDR3 is built from 14 residues. The V gene lost 1 base and the J gene lost 4 bases, with 10 bases spanning the gap. The CDR3 bases are TGTGCCAGCAGCTTAGATGTCGCGATAGAGACCCAGTACTTC. It specifies CASSLDVAIETQYF.

This clonotype ranks as medium-sized. The chain carries TRBV29-1 and TRBJ1-1, with D possibly matching TRBD1 (5 bases). Per the germline V gene, CDR1 is SQVTM and CDR2 is ANQGSEA. The ends were cut back, 3 bases at V and 4 bases at J, with 15 bases in the middle. CDR3 length: 14 amino acids. CDR3 in DNA: TGCAGCGTTGACCAAAAGACAGTCTTCACTGAAGCTTTCTTT. Translated, it gives CSVDQKTVFTEAFF. The entire variable domain, with the rest obtained from reference TRBV29-1 and TRBJ1-1, is as follows: SAVISQKPSRDICQRGTSLTIQCQVDSQVTMMFWYRQQPGQSLTLIATANQGSEATYESGFVIDKFPISRPNLTFSTLTVSNMSPEDSSIYLCSVDQKTVFTEAFFGQGTRLTVV.

This clonotype is medium-sized in the sample. The chain couples TRBV18 to TRBJ1-3; D is possibly TRBD1 (5 bases). The CDR3 runs 12 residues. V lost 3 bases to trimming and J lost 15 bases, with 15 bases between them. Germline CDR1 and CDR2: KGHSH and LQKENI. The CDR3 sequence is CASSPEGARGYF. The CDR3 DNA is TGTGCCAGCTCACCGGAAGGGGCCCGCGGATATTTT.

This clonotype has only a few counts. The rearrangement links TRBV4-1 to TRBJ2-4; 11 bases agree with TRBD2. Trimming removed 2 bases from V and 6 bases from J; junction bases left unmatched: 9. This CDR3 is built from 17 residues. Germline CDR1 MGHRA, CDR2 YSYEKL. CDR3 in amino acids: CASSQPIAGGERNIQYF. Here the CDR3 DNA reads TGCGCCAGCAGCCAACCGATAGCGGGGGGGGAAAGAAACATTCAGTACTTC.

This clonotype is categorized as large (0.1 to 1%). This chain connects TRBV27 to TRBJ2-6; tentative D call: TRBD1 (5 bases). Germline CDR1 reads MNHEY; CDR2 reads SMNVEV (reference sequence). The CDR3 sequence is 16 residues long. Deletions cut 1 base from V and 2 bases from J, with 9 bases between. The CDR3 sequence: CASSLFFRAGANVLTF. The DNA for the CDR3 is TGTGCCAGCAGTTTATTTTTCAGGGCTGGGGCCAACGTCCTGACTTTC.

By sample share, this clonotype is large (0.1 to 1%). CDR3 sequence reads: CSVRTSGNEQFF. CDR3 in DNA: TGCAGCGTACGGACTAGCGGCAATGAGCAGTTCTTC. This chain connects TRBV29-1 to TRBJ2-1, with 10 bases fitting TRBD2. Germline CDR1 reads SQVTM; CDR2 reads ANQGSEA. This CDR3 comprises 12 residues. V lost 6 bases, J lost 6 bases, and 2 bases stayed unmatched.